This TCR beta chain was identified in a study of cytomegalovirus exposure and HLA in healthy donors. Study information: Earlier, 100 million or so unique TCR beta sequences were recovered from about 170 million T cells by an analysis.

Regarding the study as a whole: High specificity and sensitivity for cytomegalovirus status were reported for the classifier.

V dropped 8 bases and J dropped 0; count of bases not matched to a gene: 6. The CDR3 loop spans 15 amino acids. The germline CDR1 and CDR2 sequences are LNHDA and SQIVND (reference sequence). In the case of this clone: Its antigen is not known.

Both 60 Vbeta primers and 13 Jbeta primers went into the PCR. Data came from immunoSEQ multiplex PCR; TCRdb stores just in-frame clones and leaves some out. The sample holds about 120,000 clones, approximately 85% seen once. The J gene is TRBJ2-1, the V gene TRBV19, with 8 positions matching TRBD1. Sequenced input: PBMCs. The sequence derives from a male donor in good health and CMV-seropositive. The CDR3 spells CASGPTGGSYNEQFF. The CDR3 DNA sequence: TGTGCCAGTGGACCAACAGGGGGCTCCTACAATGAGCAGTTCTTC.